This paragraph covers one TCR beta chain sequence. Its antigen is currently unknown. The data are from a study of T cells in Graves' hyperthyroidism and ophthalmopathy. Study-wide results and caveats: Stable hyperthyroidism was told apart from ophthalmopathy by a model built on 13 V-J features. Blood shared most expanded thyroid clonotypes above 0.001.

CDR3 length: 13 residues. V lost 5 bases to trimming and J lost 8 bases, with 13 bases between them. CDR1 and CDR2 from the germline V gene are MNHEY and SVGEGT. Using RNA transcripts as the source, TCR beta CDR3 regions were amplified. A first-round RT-PCR of the TCR CDR3 used the HTBI primer set. TCRdb fed the multiplex PCR reads into MiXCR, producing one record per CDR3 protein. This table holds under 350,000 distinct CDR3 sequences, under 30% found once. Orbital computed tomography and thyroid ultrasound, together with serum TRAb and thyroxine and clinical symptoms, were used for diagnoses. This receptor was taken from a man in his forties with Graves' hyperthyroidism that later progressed to Graves' ophthalmopathy. The chain joins TRBV6-2 or TRBV6-3 to TRBJ2-1, with D tentatively TRBD2 (5 bases). Sequences were obtained from blood. As DNA, the CDR3 is TGTGCCAGCAGTCTTAACGCGGGCCATGAGCAGTTCTTC. Its translation: CASSLNAGHEQFF.